This TCR beta chain was recorded in a study of PD-1 blockade in classical Hodgkin lymphoma. Study-wide results and limits: By C4D1, diversity of CD4+ TCRs had risen significantly, whereas that of CD8+ TCRs had not. Newly diagnosed patients had diversity similar to the baseline diversity of complete responders. Anyone who began nivolumab under 1 year after ASCT was excluded. Relative to healthy donors, newly diagnosed patients reportedly had lower baseline TCR diversity, which was reported as lower still in relapsed/refractory patients.

This clone is labeled as medium-sized (0.01 to 0.1%). Its antigen is undetermined. No patient escaped relapse after autologous stem cell transplantation, and brentuximab vedotin exposure varied. Measured with immunoSEQ multiplex PCR; TCRdb has only the in-frame clones, and not every one. The sample records 20,000 to 30,000 clones, roughly 79% being singletons. Between the trimmed V and J ends, which lost 5 bases and 1 base, there was a span of 17 bases. CDR3 length equals 16 residues. Germline lookup yields CDR1 SEHNR and CDR2 FQNEAQ (reference sequence). The source material was peripheral blood mononuclear cells (PBMCs), sampled before the second cycle of nivolumab. This TCR was recovered from a human donor with classical Hodgkin lymphoma. The gene calls are TRBV7-9 and TRBJ1-1; the D is unclear. CDR3 sequence (DNA): TGTGCCAGCAGCCCTCGTTTTAGGCCACCGAACACTGAAGCTTTCTTT. The encoded protein is CASSPRFRPPNTEAFF.